This TCR beta chain was sequenced during a study of neurological immune-mediated disorders. Points from the study as a whole: The level of TCR clonal expansion was highest in patients with HTLV-1-associated myelopathy and lowest in multiple sclerosis, where it fell below the level seen in healthy controls.

This clonotype was observed at least ten times. Its antigen is not identified. The cDNA was generated by 5'RACE with 10-nucleotide random UMIs. TCRdb re-called the 5' RACE reads with MiXCR, one entry per CDR3 protein. The sample gives 50,000 to 75,000 distinct CDR3 sequences, 12% of which show up once; 9.5% to 12% is in the top ten. V dropped 8 bases and J dropped 6; count of bases not matched to a gene: 7. CDR1 SGHVS and CDR2 FQNEAQ come from the germline V gene. The CDR3 extends over 14 amino acids. Sequences were obtained from PBMCs. The chain is built from TRBV7-8 and TRBJ1-4; 9 bases are shared with TRBD1. This TCR came from a woman aged 55-69 years with HTLV-1-associated myelopathy (HAM/TSP). The CDR3 spells CASSTGGIDEKLFF. The CDR3 DNA follows: TGTGCCAGCTCCACAGGGGGCATCGATGAAAAACTGTTTTTT.